These T cell receptor beta chains were read from a single sample in a study of blood T cell repertoires in COVID-19. The repertoire was sequenced with immunoSEQ multiplex PCR; TCRdb's copy has only in-frame clones and lacks some. The sample records around 150,000 clones, about 92% being singletons. Sequencing was carried out using peripheral blood. These receptors came from a man aged 30-40 years with COVID-19, enrolled during active disease. Each CDR3 is given with its conserved first and last residue. The order of the fields is J gene, clone size, D gene, CDR3 length, V gene, CDR3 DNA, CDR3 protein. A D gene is named only where the DNA matches it firmly. Some rows mark clone size as missing; the rest say once, few, many or name a class of expanded clone.

TRBJ2-1	.	.	13	TRBV27	TGTGCCAGCAGTCCCCAGAGGAAAAATGAGCAGTTCTTC	CASSPQRKNEQFF
TRBJ2-2	.	TRBD1	15	TRBV24-1	TGTGCCACCAGTGACAGACAGGGGAACACCGGGGAGCTGTTTTTT	CATSDRQGNTGELFF
TRBJ2-7	.	.	14	TRBV28	TGTGCCAGCAGTTATAGGACAGACTCCTACGAGCAGTACTTC	CASSYRTDSYEQYF
TRBJ2-2	.	.	21	TRBV7-8	TGTGCCAGCAGTTCACGAATCCTTAACATTAGAGCGGGCCCGAACACCGGGGAGCTGTTTTTT	CASSSRILNIRAGPNTGELFF
TRBJ2-7	.	.	13	TRBV3-1/TRBV3-2	TGTGCCAGCAGCCCCAGAAGTCCCTACGAGCAGTACTTC	CASSPRSPYEQYF
TRBJ2-7	.	TRBD1	15	TRBV6-2/TRBV6-3	TGTGCCAGCAGTTCCCGGGACAGGGTGTCTTACGAGCAGTACTTC	CASSSRDRVSYEQYF
TRBJ2-7	.	.	15	TRBV7-9	TGTGCCAGCAGCTTCGATGCGGCAGGGTACTACGAGCAGTACTTC	CASSFDAAGYYEQYF
TRBJ2-7	.	TRBD1	15	TRBV5-1	TGCGCCAGCAGCCCCCGGACAGGGAGCTCCTACGAGCAGTACTTC	CASSPRTGSSYEQYF
TRBJ2-3	once	TRBD2	16	TRBV24-1	TGTGCCACCAGTGACGGACTAGCGGGAGGAGGGGATACGCAGTATTTT	CATSDGLAGGGDTQYF
TRBJ2-7	.	TRBD1	15	TRBV19	TGTGCCAGTAGTATAGGGACAGGGTCCCTCTACGAGCAGTACTTC	CASSIGTGSLYEQYF
TRBJ1-4	.	.	15	TRBV5-5	TGTGCCAGCAGCCCCGACAGGACCCTTAATGAAAAACTGTTTTTT	CASSPDRTLNEKLFF
TRBJ1-1	.	TRBD1	16	TRBV5-1	TGCGCCAGCAGCTTGGGCACGACAGGGAATCGGGCTGAAGCTTTCTTT	CASSLGTTGNRAEAFF
TRBJ2-7	once	TRBD2	15	TRBV2	TGTGCCACCCCAGGACTAGCGGATGACCCCTACGAGCAGTACTTC	CATPGLADDPYEQYF
TRBJ1-2	.	.	13	TRBV9	TGTGCCAGCAGCGGCGGGGATAACTATGGCTACACCTTC	CASSGGDNYGYTF
TRBJ2-7	.	TRBD2	14	TRBV7-2	TGTGCCAGCAGGGGGGGGAAAAGCACCTACGAGCAGTACTTC	CASRGGKSTYEQYF